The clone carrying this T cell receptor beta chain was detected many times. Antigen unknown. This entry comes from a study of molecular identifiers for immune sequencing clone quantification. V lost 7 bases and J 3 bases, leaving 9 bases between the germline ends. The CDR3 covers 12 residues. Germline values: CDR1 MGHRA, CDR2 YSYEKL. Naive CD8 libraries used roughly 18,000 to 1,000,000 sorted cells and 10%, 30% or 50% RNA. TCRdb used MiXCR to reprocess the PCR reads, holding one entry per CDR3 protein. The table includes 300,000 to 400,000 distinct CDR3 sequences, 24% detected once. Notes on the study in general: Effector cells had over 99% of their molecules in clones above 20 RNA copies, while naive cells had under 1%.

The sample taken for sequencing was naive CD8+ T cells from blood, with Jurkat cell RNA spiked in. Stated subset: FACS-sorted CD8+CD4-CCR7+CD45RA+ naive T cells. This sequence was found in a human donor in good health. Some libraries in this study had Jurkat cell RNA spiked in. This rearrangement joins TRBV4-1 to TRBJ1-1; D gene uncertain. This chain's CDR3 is CASNHGDTEAFF. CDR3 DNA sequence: TGCGCCAGCAATCATGGGGACACTGAAGCTTTCTTT.